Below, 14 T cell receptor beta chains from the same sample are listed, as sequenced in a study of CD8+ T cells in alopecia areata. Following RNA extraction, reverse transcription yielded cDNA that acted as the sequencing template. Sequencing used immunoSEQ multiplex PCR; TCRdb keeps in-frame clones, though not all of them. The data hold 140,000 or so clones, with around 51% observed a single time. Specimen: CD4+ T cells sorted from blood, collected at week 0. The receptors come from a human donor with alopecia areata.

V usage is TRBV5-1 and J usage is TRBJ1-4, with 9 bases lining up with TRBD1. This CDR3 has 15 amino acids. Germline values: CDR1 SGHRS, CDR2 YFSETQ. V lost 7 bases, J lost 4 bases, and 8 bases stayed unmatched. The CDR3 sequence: CASGDGQGINEKLFF. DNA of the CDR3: TGCGCCAGCGGCGATGGACAGGGGATTAATGAAAAACTGTTTTTT.

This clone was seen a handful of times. The CDR3 sequence is CASSHWVQGWTNEKLFF. CDR3 sequence (DNA): TGCGCCAGCAGTCACTGGGTTCAGGGATGGACTAATGAAAAACTGTTTTTT. The J gene is TRBJ1-4, the V gene TRBV23-1; D is possibly TRBD1 (5 bases). TRBV23-1 is labeled an ORF, and its function is uncertain. The V and J ends lost 3 bases and 2 bases respectively, with 16 bases between them. The CDR3 totals 17 residues.

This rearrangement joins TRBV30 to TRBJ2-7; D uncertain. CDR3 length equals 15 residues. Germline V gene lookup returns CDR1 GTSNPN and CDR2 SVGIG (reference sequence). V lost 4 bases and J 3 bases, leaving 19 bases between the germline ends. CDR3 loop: CAWIDDSELFYEQYF. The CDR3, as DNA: TGTGCCTGGATAGACGACTCGGAGTTATTCTACGAGCAGTACTTC.

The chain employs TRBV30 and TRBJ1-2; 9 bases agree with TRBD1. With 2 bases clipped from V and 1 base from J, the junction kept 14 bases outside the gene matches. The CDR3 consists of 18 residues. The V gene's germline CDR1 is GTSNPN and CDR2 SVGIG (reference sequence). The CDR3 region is CAWSRLGQGTDDNYGYTF. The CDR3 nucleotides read TGTGCCTGGAGTCGATTAGGACAGGGGACAGATGATAACTATGGCTACACCTTC.

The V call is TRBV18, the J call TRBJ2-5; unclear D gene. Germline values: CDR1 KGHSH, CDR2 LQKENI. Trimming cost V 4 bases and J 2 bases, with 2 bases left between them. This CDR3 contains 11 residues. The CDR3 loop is CASSQQETQYF. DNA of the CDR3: TGTGCCAGCTCACAACAAGAGACCCAGTACTTC.

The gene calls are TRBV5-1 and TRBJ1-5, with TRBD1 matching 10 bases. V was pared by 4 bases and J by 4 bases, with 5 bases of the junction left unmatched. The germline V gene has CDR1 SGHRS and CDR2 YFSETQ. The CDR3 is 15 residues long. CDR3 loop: CASSEGQGWNQPQHF. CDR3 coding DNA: TGCGCCAGCAGCGAGGGACAGGGGTGGAATCAGCCCCAGCATTTT.

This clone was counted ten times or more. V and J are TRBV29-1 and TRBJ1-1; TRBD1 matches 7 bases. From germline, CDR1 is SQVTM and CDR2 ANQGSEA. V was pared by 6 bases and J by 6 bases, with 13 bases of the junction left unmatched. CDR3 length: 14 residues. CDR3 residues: CSVRKTPTGPEAFF. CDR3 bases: TGCAGCGTGCGAAAAACCCCGACAGGGCCTGAAGCTTTCTTT. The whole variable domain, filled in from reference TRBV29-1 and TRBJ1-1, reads SAVISQKPSRDICQRGTSLTIQCQVDSQVTMMFWYRQQPGQSLTLIATANQGSEATYESGFVIDKFPISRPNLTFSTLTVSNMSPEDSSIYLCSVRKTPTGPEAFFGQGTRLTVV.

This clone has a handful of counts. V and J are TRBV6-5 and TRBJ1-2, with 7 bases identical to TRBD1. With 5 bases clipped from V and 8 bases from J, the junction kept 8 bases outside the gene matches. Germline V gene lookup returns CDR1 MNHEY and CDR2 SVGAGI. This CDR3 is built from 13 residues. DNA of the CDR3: TGTGCCAGCAGTGAAACAGACAGGGAAGGCTACACCTTC. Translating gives CASSETDREGYTF.

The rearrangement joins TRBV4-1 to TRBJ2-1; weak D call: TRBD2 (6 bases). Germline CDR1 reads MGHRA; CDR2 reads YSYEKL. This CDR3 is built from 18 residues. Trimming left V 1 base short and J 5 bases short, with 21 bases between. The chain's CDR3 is CASSQGASAGVPHNEQFF. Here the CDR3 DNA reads TGCGCCAGCAGCCAAGGGGCCTCAGCGGGTGTGCCCCACAATGAGCAGTTCTTC.

In nucleotides, the CDR3 is TGCAGCGCCGGTGGGGGGAGCTCCTACAATGAGCAGTTCTTC. Its translation is CSAGGGSSYNEQFF. The V and J genes are TRBV29-1 and TRBJ2-1; perhaps TRBD2 as D (6 bases). CDR3 length: 14 residues. From germline, CDR1 is SQVTM and CDR2 ANQGSEA. V gave up 7 bases and J gave up 0 bases, with 13 bases separating them.

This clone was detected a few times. CDR3 in amino acids: CASRAGELEAFF. The CDR3 DNA is TGCGCCAGCAGGGCAGGGGAACTTGAAGCTTTCTTT. This sequence joins TRBV4-1 and TRBJ1-1; D is possibly TRBD1 (6 bases). The CDR3 loop spans 12 amino acids. Germline CDR1 reads MGHRA; CDR2 reads YSYEKL. V dropped 6 bases and J dropped 7 bases, with 12 bases sitting between them.

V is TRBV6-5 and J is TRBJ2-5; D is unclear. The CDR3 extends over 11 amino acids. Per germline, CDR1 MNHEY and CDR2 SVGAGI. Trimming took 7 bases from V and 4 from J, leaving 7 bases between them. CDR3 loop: CASTGLETQYF. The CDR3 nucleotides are TGTGCCAGCACAGGTCTAGAGACCCAGTACTTC.

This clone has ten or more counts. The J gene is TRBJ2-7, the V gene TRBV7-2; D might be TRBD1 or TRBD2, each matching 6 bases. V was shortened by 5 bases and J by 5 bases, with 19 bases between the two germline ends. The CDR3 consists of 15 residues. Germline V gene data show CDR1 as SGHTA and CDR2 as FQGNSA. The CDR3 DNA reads TGTGCCAGCAGCCTCTCGAGGGGGGTTCTTGACGAGCAGTACTTC. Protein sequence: CASSLSRGVLDEQYF.

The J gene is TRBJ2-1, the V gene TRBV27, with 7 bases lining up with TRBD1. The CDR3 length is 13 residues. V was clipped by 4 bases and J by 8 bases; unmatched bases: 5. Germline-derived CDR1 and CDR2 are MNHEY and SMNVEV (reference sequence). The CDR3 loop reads CASSSPTGYEQFF. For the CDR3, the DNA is TGTGCCAGCAGTTCACCGACAGGGTATGAGCAGTTCTTC.